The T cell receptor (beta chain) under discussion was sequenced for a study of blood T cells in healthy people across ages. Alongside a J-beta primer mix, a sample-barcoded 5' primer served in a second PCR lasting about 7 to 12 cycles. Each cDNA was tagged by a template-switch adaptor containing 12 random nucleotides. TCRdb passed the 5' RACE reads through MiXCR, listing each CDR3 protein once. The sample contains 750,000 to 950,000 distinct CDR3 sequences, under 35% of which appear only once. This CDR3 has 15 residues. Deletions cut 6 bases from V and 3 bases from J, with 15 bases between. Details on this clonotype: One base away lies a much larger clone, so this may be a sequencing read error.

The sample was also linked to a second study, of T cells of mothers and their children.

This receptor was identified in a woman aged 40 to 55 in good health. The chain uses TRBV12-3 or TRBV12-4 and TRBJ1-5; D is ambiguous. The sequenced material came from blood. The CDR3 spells CASSLRAGANQPQHF. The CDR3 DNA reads TGTGCCAGCAGCTTGAGGGCAGGAGCCAATCAGCCCCAGCATTTT.